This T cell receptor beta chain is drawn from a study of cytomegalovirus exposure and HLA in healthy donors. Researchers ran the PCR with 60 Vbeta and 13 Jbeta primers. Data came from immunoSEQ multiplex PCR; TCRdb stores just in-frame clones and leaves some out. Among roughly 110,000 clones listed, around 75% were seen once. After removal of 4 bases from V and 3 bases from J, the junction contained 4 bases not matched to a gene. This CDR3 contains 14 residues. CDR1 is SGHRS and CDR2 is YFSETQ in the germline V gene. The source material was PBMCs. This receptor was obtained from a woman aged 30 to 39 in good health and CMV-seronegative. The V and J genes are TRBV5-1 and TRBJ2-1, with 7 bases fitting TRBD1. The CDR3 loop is CASSPGTDYNEQFF. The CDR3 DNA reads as TGCGCCAGCAGCCCAGGGACAGACTACAATGAGCAGTTCTTC.